What follows is one T cell receptor beta chain and its context. This entry comes from a study of blood T cell repertoires in COVID-19. Here immunoSEQ multiplex PCR was the method, and the copy in TCRdb shows in-frame clones only, minus some. The sample has fewer than 95,000 clones; about 91% are singletons. The CDR3 loop spans 17 amino acids. Unmatched junction bases numbered 5, after V lost 0 bases and J lost 5 bases. Germline-derived CDR1 and CDR2 are LNHNV and YYDKDF (reference sequence). The sequenced sample was peripheral blood. The V call is TRBV15, the J call TRBJ2-2, with TRBD2 matching 11 bases. The clonotype was recovered from a woman at least 80 years old with acute or convalescent COVID-19. The CDR3 loop reads CATSRDLASGRTGELFF. The CDR3, as DNA: TGTGCCACCAGCAGAGATCTGGCTAGCGGGAGGACCGGGGAGCTGTTTTTT. The full variable domain, with the rest looked up from reference TRBV15 and TRBJ2-2, is DAMVIQNPRYQVTQFGKPVTLSCSQTLNHNVMYWYQQKSSQAPKLLFHYYDKDFNNEADTPDNFQSRRPNTSFCFLDIRSPGLGDTAMYLCATSRDLASGRTGELFFGEGSRLTVL.